The source of this TCR beta chain is a study of early T cells in non-severe SARS-CoV-2 infection. This clonotype came up many times. CDR1 is MNHNY, CDR2 SVGAGI, per germline (reference sequence). The CDR3 extends over 15 amino acids. Between the trimmed V and J ends, which lost 6 bases and 6 bases, there was a span of 17 bases. TCRdb passed the 5' RACE reads through MiXCR, listing each CDR3 protein once. The sample lists 110,000 or so distinct CDR3 sequences, about 12% occurring once. The sample consisted of whole blood. This TCR came from an adult who was a healthcare worker with PCR-confirmed SARS-CoV-2 infection or an uninfected control (not recorded which). The chain combines TRBV6-6 with TRBJ2-2, with TRBD2 as a possible D gene (5 bases). Written as DNA, the CDR3 is TGTGCCAGCAGCCCCGGTAGTTCGGGATCCGGGGAGCTGTTTTTT. Translating it yields CASSPGSSGSGELFF.